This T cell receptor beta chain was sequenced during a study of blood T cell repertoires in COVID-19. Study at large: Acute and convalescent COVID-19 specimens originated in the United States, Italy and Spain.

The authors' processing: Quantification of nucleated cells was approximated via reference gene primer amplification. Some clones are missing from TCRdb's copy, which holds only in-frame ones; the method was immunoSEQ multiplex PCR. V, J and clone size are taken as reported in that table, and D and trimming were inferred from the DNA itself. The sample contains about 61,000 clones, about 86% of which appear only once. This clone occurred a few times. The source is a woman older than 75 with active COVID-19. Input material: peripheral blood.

The DNA of the CDR3 is TGCAGTGCTGGTGGACAGGGGGCGCGGGACACCTTC. Translating gives CSAGGQGARDTF. The rearrangement links TRBV20-1 to TRBJ1-2, with 11 bases fitting TRBD1. The CDR3 sequence is 12 residues long. Germline trimming cut 5 bases from V and 12 bases from J; bases unmatched to any gene: 8. The V gene's germline CDR1 is DFQATT and CDR2 SNEGSKA (reference sequence).